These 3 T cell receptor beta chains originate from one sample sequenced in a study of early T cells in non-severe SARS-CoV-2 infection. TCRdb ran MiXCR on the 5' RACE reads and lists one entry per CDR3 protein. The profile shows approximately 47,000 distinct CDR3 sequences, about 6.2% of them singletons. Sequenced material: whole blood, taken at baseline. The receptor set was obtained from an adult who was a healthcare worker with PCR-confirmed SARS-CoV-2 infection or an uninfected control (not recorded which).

In nucleotides, the CDR3 is TGTGCCAGCAGTCGCAAGCGGGATTCCTACGAGCAGTACTTC. Protein sequence: CASSRKRDSYEQYF. The chain links TRBV2 to TRBJ2-7; 7 bases match TRBD2. The V and J ends lost 5 bases and 1 base, in that order; junction bases with no gene match: 5. This CDR3 contains 14 residues. The germline V gene encodes CDR1 SNHLY and CDR2 FYNNEI.

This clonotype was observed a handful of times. The CDR3 DNA sequence: TGTGCCAGCAGTTACCCCCGGGGGAGGCGAGGAAGCCTTGGCTACACCTTC. Encoded protein: CASSYPRGRRGSLGYTF. The V and J genes are TRBV6-2 or TRBV6-3 and TRBJ1-2, with D perhaps TRBD1 (5 bases). Trimming took off 2 bases at V and 7 bases at J, with 23 bases between the two ends. CDR1 is MNHEY and CDR2 is SVGEGT in the germline V gene. The CDR3 sequence is 17 residues long.

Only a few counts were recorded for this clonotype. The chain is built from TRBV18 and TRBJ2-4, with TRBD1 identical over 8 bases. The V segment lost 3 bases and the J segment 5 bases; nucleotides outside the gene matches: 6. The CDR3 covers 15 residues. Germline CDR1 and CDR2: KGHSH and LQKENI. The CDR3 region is CASSPLGQGQNIQYF. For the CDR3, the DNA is TGTGCCAGCTCACCCCTCGGACAGGGTCAAAACATTCAGTACTTC.